This T cell receptor (beta chain) stems from a study of breast tumors, draining lymph nodes, adjacent tissues. The lymph nodes were axillary draining lymph nodes from breast cancer patients. Comments on this clonotype: What it recognizes is unknown. This clone may be a read error of a much larger clone one base away. The conserved phenylalanine or tryptophan is not found at the CDR3 terminus, so this likely reflects a read error.

TCRdb reprocessed the multiplex PCR reads via MiXCR and lists one record per CDR3 protein. The sample gives 150,000 to 200,000 distinct CDR3 sequences, 30% to 40% of which show up once; about 3.7% is in the top ten. Germline V CDR1 and CDR2: KGHSH, LQKENI. The CDR3 length is 16 residues. Trimming left V 0 bases short and J 4 bases short, with 15 bases between. Broader study findings: Tumor TCR diversity was below lymph nodes but above nontumor tissue. The data were judged consistent with most tumor T cells coming from lymph node and expanding in tumor.

The receptor was derived from a female donor with breast cancer. Some clones in this sample may be carry-over from other donors' samples. The rearrangement links TRBV18 to TRBJ1-2; D call uncertain. Sequencing was done on a sample of axillary lymph node tissue. The CDR3 nucleotides read TGTGCCAGCTCACCACCCAATGTCAACGCCGCCTATGGCTACACCCTC. This encodes CASSPPNVNAAYGYTL.